Included here is one TCR beta chain sequence, with context. Its specificity is unknown. The source of the sample is a study of cytomegalovirus exposure and HLA in healthy donors. As for the study in general: Clustering assigned 70% to 85% of the approximately 370 genotyped donors to the Caucasian-associated ancestry cluster. General study results and limits: In a later analysis, TCR beta V- and J-gene trimming showed a link to a missense DCLRE1C variant. Clonal expansion, a later analysis showed, was greater in HLA-associated TCR beta chains than in equally common others.

The CDR3 sequence is 16 residues long. Looked up from germline, CDR1 is MGHRA and CDR2 is YSYEKL. V lost 4 bases to trimming and J lost 2 bases, with 16 bases between them. Amplification used 60 Vbeta primers and 13 Jbeta primers. Assay: immunoSEQ multiplex PCR; the TCRdb copy retains only in-frame clones and omits some. The table lists 150,000 to 200,000 clones, about 85% of them singletons. V is TRBV4-1 and J is TRBJ2-3; D is possibly TRBD1 (5 bases). The origin of this receptor is a man between 18 and 35 years old in good health and CMV-seropositive. The sequencing input was PBMCs. The DNA for the CDR3 is TGCGCCAGCAGCCTCGTGTCAGGGATGGTCACAGATACGCAGTATTTT. Its protein is CASSLVSGMVTDTQYF.